The present entry profiles one TCR beta chain with its context. This record belongs to a study of blood T cells in healthy people across ages. CDR1 and CDR2 from the germline V gene are SGHKS and YYEKEE (reference sequence). The CDR3 sequence is 14 residues long. Trimming shortened V by 6 bases and J by 2 bases, and 9 bases separated the two germline ends. A second about 7 to 12 cycle PCR used barcoded and J-beta primers. TCRdb passed the 5' RACE reads through MiXCR, listing each CDR3 protein once. The sample holds roughly 680,000 distinct CDR3 sequences, around 21% seen once. The specimen sequenced was blood. The V and J genes are TRBV5-5 and TRBJ2-6; D gene unclear. This TCR came from a man in his 70s in good health. CDR3 region: CASNSIPGANVLTF. The DNA of the CDR3 is TGTGCCAGCAACTCCATTCCTGGGGCCAACGTCCTGACTTTC.